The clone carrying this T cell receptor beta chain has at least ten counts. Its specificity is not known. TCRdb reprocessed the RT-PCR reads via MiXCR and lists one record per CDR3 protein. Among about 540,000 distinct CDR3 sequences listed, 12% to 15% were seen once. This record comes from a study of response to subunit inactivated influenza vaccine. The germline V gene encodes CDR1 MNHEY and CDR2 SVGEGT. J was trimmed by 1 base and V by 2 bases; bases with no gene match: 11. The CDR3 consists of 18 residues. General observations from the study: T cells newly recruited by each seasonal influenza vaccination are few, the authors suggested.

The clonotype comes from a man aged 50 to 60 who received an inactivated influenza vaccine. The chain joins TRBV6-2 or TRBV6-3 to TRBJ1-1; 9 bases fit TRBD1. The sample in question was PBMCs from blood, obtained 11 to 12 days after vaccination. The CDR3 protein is CASSYPTGTGTPNTEAFF. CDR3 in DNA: TGTGCCAGCAGTTACCCGACGGGGACAGGGACTCCGAACACTGAAGCTTTCTTT.